The following is a T cell receptor beta chain sequence with its context. This specimen comes from a study of blood T cell repertoires in COVID-19. Background on the study: COVID-19 samples from acute and convalescent phases originated in the United States, Italy and Spain. Sample material is recorded as cDNA or gDNA derived from T cells, B-cell-depleted T cells, or PBMCs.

The V gene's germline CDR1 is MDHEN and CDR2 SYDVKM. With V trimmed by 7 bases and J by 8 bases, 10 bases remained unmatched. The CDR3 consists of 14 residues. As originally analysed: Estimation of nucleated cell counts relied on the amplification of reference gene primers. Some clones are missing from TCRdb's copy, which holds only in-frame ones; the method was immunoSEQ multiplex PCR. The DNA was the basis for D and trimming; V, J and clone size are from that table. This table holds 30,000 or so clones, roughly 85% found once. The chain uses TRBV28 and TRBJ1-4; TRBD1 aligns across 7 bases. This TCR was sampled from a man in his forties or fifties with acute or convalescent COVID-19. Source material: peripheral blood. Written as DNA, the CDR3 is TGTGCCAGCAACCCCGGGACAGTGCAAGAAAAACTGTTTTTT. The encoded protein is CASNPGTVQEKLFF.